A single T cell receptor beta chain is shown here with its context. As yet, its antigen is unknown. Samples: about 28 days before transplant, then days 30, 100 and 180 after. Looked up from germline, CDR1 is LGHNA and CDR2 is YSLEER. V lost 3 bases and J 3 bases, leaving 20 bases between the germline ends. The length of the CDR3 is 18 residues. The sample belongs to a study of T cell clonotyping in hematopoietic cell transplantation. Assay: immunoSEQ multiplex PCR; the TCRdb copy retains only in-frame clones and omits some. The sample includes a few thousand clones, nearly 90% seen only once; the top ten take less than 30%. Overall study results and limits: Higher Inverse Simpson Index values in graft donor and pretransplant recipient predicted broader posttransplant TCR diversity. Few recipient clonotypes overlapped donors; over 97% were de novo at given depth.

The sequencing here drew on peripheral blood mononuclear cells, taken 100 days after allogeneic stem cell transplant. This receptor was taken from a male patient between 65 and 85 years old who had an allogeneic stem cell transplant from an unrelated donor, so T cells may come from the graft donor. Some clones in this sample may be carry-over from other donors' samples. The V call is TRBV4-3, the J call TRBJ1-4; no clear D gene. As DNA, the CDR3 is TGCGCCAGCAGCCACATGAGGACCTCCCCAGGATCTAATGAAAAACTGTTTTTT. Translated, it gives CASSHMRTSPGSNEKLFF.